These 5 T cell receptor beta chains share one sample of origin, sequenced in a study of beta chain features in type 1 diabetes. Expressed TCRB transcripts were sequenced because the isolated RNA had all been reverse transcribed beforehand. The assay was immunoSEQ multiplex PCR, and TCRdb's table has in-frame clones only and misses some. The repertoire consists of about 230,000 clones, with over 7.5% occurring once and the leading ten covering approximately 0.035%. The sequenced sample consisted of naive CD4+ T cells from blood. All receptors come from a woman under 30 in good health.

This clone showed up just a few times. The chain joins TRBV6-5 to TRBJ2-7; D uncertain. The germline V gene encodes CDR1 MNHEY and CDR2 SVGAGI. This CDR3 has 13 amino acids. V was trimmed by 2 bases and J by 3 bases, leaving 8 bases between them. CDR3: CASSYEQYYEQYF. DNA for the CDR3: TGTGCCAGCAGTTACGAACAATACTACGAGCAGTACTTC.

This clone was counted between two and nine times. The chain uses TRBV6-5 and TRBJ2-7; 9 nucleotides agree with TRBD1. Germline trimming cut 10 bases from V and 4 bases from J; bases unmatched to any gene: 8. The CDR3 spans 13 residues. CDR1 is MNHEY and CDR2 is SVGAGI in the germline V gene. The CDR3 region has the DNA TGTGCCACAACTTACGGACAGGGGTACGAGCAGTACTTC. Translating it yields CATTYGQGYEQYF.

This clone was seen a handful of times. The V and J genes are TRBV30 and TRBJ2-7, with 7 bases identical to TRBD1. V trimming: 5 bases; J trimming: 3 bases; junction bases outside the gene matches: 4. Per germline, CDR1 GTSNPN and CDR2 SVGIG (reference sequence). CDR3 length: 12 residues. The CDR3 loop reads CAWGGQIYEQYF. The DNA of the CDR3 is TGTGCCTGGGGGGGACAGATCTACGAGCAGTACTTC.

The CDR3 nucleotides are TGCGCCAGCAGCTGGGGCGGGAGCCCTGACAATGAGCAGTTCTTC. Translating it yields CASSWGGSPDNEQFF. The chain employs TRBV5-1 and TRBJ2-1; TRBD2 agrees at 7 bases. Germline V gives CDR1 SGHRS, CDR2 YFSETQ. The V and J ends lost 3 bases and 5 bases, in that order; junction bases with no gene match: 8. This CDR3 spans 15 amino acids.

This chain links TRBV27 with TRBJ2-5; D may be TRBD1 or TRBD2 (7 bases each). Trimming removed 10 bases from V and 4 bases from J, with 19 bases in between. This CDR3 is built from 14 residues. CDR1 MNHEY and CDR2 SMNVEV come from the germline V gene (reference sequence). CDR3 bases: TGTGCCACCAGGACTAGACAGGGAGGAGAGACCCAGTACTTC. Protein product: CATRTRQGGETQYF.